The 32 T cell receptor beta chains below all came from one sample that was sequenced in a study of T cells after yellow fever vaccination. TCRdb ran MiXCR on the 5' RACE reads and lists one entry per CDR3 protein. The table has about 340,000 distinct CDR3 sequences, under 5% seen once. Material: PBMCs, obtained 5 days after the yellow fever booster vaccination. These TCRs come from a man in his late teens or twenties who received the YFV17D yellow fever vaccine.

This sequence joins TRBV5-7 and TRBJ1-1; no clear D. TRBV5-7 is assigned to the ORF class and has an uncertain function. The CDR3 has 13 amino acids. V was trimmed by 1 base and J by 4 bases, leaving 8 bases between them. The DNA for the CDR3 is TGTGCCAGCAGCTTGCGGTGGGGCACTGAAGCTTTCTTT. This gives the protein CASSLRWGTEAFF.

There are a few counts of this clonotype. V is TRBV19 and J is TRBJ2-7; D uncertain. The germline CDR1 and CDR2 sequences are LNHDA and SQIVND (reference sequence). The CDR3 runs to 14 residues. The germline V and J ends were trimmed by 3 bases and 3 bases, with 12 bases remaining between them. The CDR3, as DNA: TGTGCCAGTAGTATCAAAGGGCCGGGCTACGAGCAGTACTTC. Amino acid sequence: CASSIKGPGYEQYF.

This clonotype has just a few counts. The chain has TRBV4-1 and TRBJ2-7, with D tentatively TRBD1 or TRBD2 (5 bases each). The CDR3 loop spans 15 amino acids. In germline, CDR1 is MGHRA, CDR2 YSYEKL. The V gene lost 4 bases and the J gene lost 2 bases, with 15 bases spanning the gap. The CDR3, as DNA: TGCGCCAGCAGCCGATTGCCGGGGCCAACCTACGAGCAGTACTTC. The encoded protein is CASSRLPGPTYEQYF.

The chain combines TRBV27 with TRBJ1-5; the D is unclear. Trimming removed 2 bases at V and 4 bases at J, with 9 bases between. Looked up from germline, CDR1 is MNHEY and CDR2 is SMNVEV (reference sequence). The CDR3 is 14 amino acids. The CDR3 spells CASSLGLVNQPQHF. In DNA form, the CDR3 reads TGTGCCAGCAGTTTAGGTCTGGTGAATCAGCCCCAGCATTTT.

The rearrangement joins TRBV11-3 to TRBJ2-1, with 9 positions matching TRBD1. With 1 base clipped from V and 9 bases from J, the junction kept 7 bases outside the gene matches. The CDR3 loop spans 15 amino acids. Germline CDR1 is SGHNT and CDR2 is YENEEA. CDR3 in DNA: TGTGCCAGCAGCTTAGCGGGACAGGGCGGTGGTGAGCAGTTCTTC. It encodes CASSLAGQGGGEQFF.

This clonotype came up a few times. CDR3 sequence (DNA): TGCGCCAGCAGCCGTACAGGGACAGCCCCTAACTATGGCTACACCTTC. Translated: CASSRTGTAPNYGYTF. The rearrangement links TRBV5-1 to TRBJ1-2, with 7 bases aligning to TRBD1. The CDR3 covers 16 residues. With 4 bases clipped from V and 0 bases from J, the junction kept 9 bases outside the gene matches. Germline CDR1 reads SGHRS; CDR2 reads YFSETQ.

This clonotype has a count of ten or more. This chain links TRBV20-1 with TRBJ1-2; no clear D. CDR3 length: 11 residues. Germline V gives CDR1 DFQATT, CDR2 SNEGSKA (reference sequence). V lost 6 bases and J lost 5, with 10 bases in between. The CDR3 DNA is TGCAGTGCCTTGAGCGAGTATGGCTACACCTTC. Its protein is CSALSEYGYTF.

The chain uses TRBV27 and TRBJ1-1; tentative D call: TRBD1 (6 bases). V was trimmed by 10 bases and J by 4 bases, leaving 19 bases between them. The CDR3 spans 14 residues. Germline CDR1 and CDR2: MNHEY and SMNVEV (reference sequence). The CDR3: CATSFKQGFTEAFF. Written as DNA, the CDR3 is TGTGCCACTTCCTTTAAACAGGGATTCACTGAAGCTTTCTTT.

The CDR3 DNA sequence: TGTGCCAGCAGCGCACAGGGGAGAGGAAACACCATATATTTT. Translated, it gives CASSAQGRGNTIYF. V is TRBV7-8 and J is TRBJ1-3; 7 bases match TRBD1. The trim removed 5 bases at V and 4 bases at J, leaving 5 bases unmatched. The germline V gene has CDR1 SGHVS and CDR2 FQNEAQ. The CDR3 contains 14 residues.

Concerning this clonotype: A read error may produce the germline difference seen at one junction end. V gene TRBV4-1 combines with J gene TRBJ1-1, with D uncertain. Germline V lookup: CDR1 MGHRA, CDR2 YSYEKL. The CDR3 loop spans 14 amino acids. The CDR3 region is CASSEGSAPTEASF. The CDR3 nucleotides are TGCGCCAGCAGCGAGGGCAGCGCGCCCACTGAAGCTTCCTTT.

The gene calls are TRBV7-2 and TRBJ1-2, with D perhaps matching TRBD1 (6 bases). This CDR3 is built from 15 residues. Trimming shortened V by 5 bases and J by 8 bases, and 21 bases separated the two germline ends. Germline CDR1 SGHTA, CDR2 FQGNSA. The CDR3 region is CASSANPGHGYGYTF. CDR3 nucleotides: TGTGCCAGCAGCGCAAACCCGGGACACGGTTACGGCTACACCTTC.

The CDR3 is CSVQQQTSGVPDTQYF. In nucleotides, the CDR3 is TGCAGCGTCCAACAGCAGACTAGCGGGGTCCCAGATACGCAGTATTTT. The rearrangement links TRBV29-1 to TRBJ2-3, with 11 positions matching TRBD2. Germline lookup yields CDR1 SQVTM and CDR2 ANQGSEA. The CDR3 runs to 16 residues. After removal of 6 bases from V and 4 bases from J, the junction contained 12 bases not matched to a gene.

The V gene is TRBV4-2, the J gene TRBJ2-5; 12 bases fit TRBD2. In germline, CDR1 is LGHNA, CDR2 YNFKEQ. V lost 5 bases and J lost 1; bases outside the gene matches: 11. This CDR3 comprises 18 residues. CDR3 sequence reads: CASSGTSGGLGFQETQYF. DNA for the CDR3: TGTGCCAGCAGCGGCACTAGCGGGGGGCTTGGATTCCAAGAGACCCAGTACTTC.

This clonotype was seen ten or more times. CDR3 amino acids: CASSQDWAGHSYEQYF. CDR3 sequence (DNA): TGCGCCAGCAGCCAAGATTGGGCGGGGCACTCCTACGAGCAGTACTTC. The genes are TRBV4-3 and TRBJ2-7; the D gene is possibly TRBD2 (6 bases). The germline V and J ends were trimmed by 0 bases and 0 bases, with 12 bases remaining between them. The CDR3 has 16 amino acids. Per germline, CDR1 LGHNA and CDR2 YSLEER.

This clonotype was detected a few times. The chain recombines TRBV20-1 with TRBJ1-6; D unclear. The V gene lost 3 bases and the J gene lost 1 base, with 7 bases spanning the gap. CDR1 is DFQATT and CDR2 is SNEGSKA in the germline V gene (reference sequence). The CDR3 is made up of 14 amino acids. The CDR3 loop reads CSASKGSYNSPLHF. The DNA of the CDR3 is TGCAGTGCTAGCAAGGGTTCCTATAATTCACCCCTCCACTTT.

This clonotype has more than one count but fewer than ten. The chain uses TRBV12-3 or TRBV12-4 and TRBJ2-1; D remains unclear. V lost 1 base, J lost 9 bases, and 10 bases lay in between. The CDR3 has 13 amino acids. The chain's CDR3 is CASSLGRYGEQFF. CDR3 DNA: TGTGCCAGCAGTTTAGGACGGTACGGTGAGCAGTTCTTC.

A few counts support this clonotype. The chain links TRBV7-2 to TRBJ2-2; D call uncertain. V shed 5 bases and J shed 1 base, with 11 bases lying between them. This CDR3 has 15 residues. The germline gives CDR1 SGHTA, CDR2 FQGNSA. For the CDR3, the DNA is TGTGCCAGCAGCGAACTGGGGTTGAACACCGGGGAGCTGTTTTTT. As protein: CASSELGLNTGELFF.

CDR3 in amino acids: CASSYSIWAGTEAFF. In nucleotides, the CDR3 is TGTGCCAGCAGTTACTCGATCTGGGCGGGGACTGAAGCTTTCTTT. V and J are TRBV6-5 and TRBJ1-1; D is unclear. The V and J ends lost 0 bases and 5 bases respectively, with 13 bases between them. CDR1 and CDR2 (germline): MNHEY, SVGAGI. This CDR3 region has 15 residues.

This clonotype occurred many times. The chain carries TRBV6-5 and TRBJ1-2, with a tentative D call TRBD1 (6 bases). From germline, CDR1 is MNHEY and CDR2 SVGAGI. V lost 0 bases and J lost 5, with 25 bases in between. This CDR3 has 19 residues. This chain's CDR3 is CASSYSSSGSGGASYGYTF. In DNA, the CDR3 is TGTGCCAGCAGTTACTCGTCCTCCGGGAGCGGGGGCGCGAGTTATGGCTACACCTTC.

This clonotype came up a few times. J is TRBJ1-6 and V is TRBV3-1; 7 bases line up with TRBD1. CDR1 and CDR2 from the germline V gene are LGHDT and YNNKEL (reference sequence). This CDR3 comprises 15 residues. V trimming: 3 bases; J trimming: 10 bases; junction bases outside the gene matches: 9. The CDR3 sequence: CASSQSTGSMSPLHF. The CDR3 DNA reads TGTGCCAGCAGCCAGTCGACAGGGTCTATGTCACCCCTCCACTTT.

In its sample, this clonotype was seen a few times. The rearrangement links TRBV10-3 to TRBJ2-5; 10 nucleotides align to TRBD1. Germline trimming cut 4 bases from V and 5 bases from J; bases unmatched to any gene: 4. There are 14 residues in the CDR3. Germline values: CDR1 ENHRY, CDR2 SYGVKD. For the CDR3, the DNA is TGTGCCATCAGTGGACAGGGGGCTTGGGAGACCCAGTACTTC. Translation gives CAISGQGAWETQYF.

This clonotype was observed many times. V gene TRBV5-6 combines with J gene TRBJ2-3; 9 bases are shared with TRBD2. Germline values: CDR1 SGHDT, CDR2 YYEEEE. This CDR3 comprises 14 residues. V lost 0 bases and J lost 8; bases outside the gene matches: 4. The CDR3 nucleotides read TGTGCCAGCAGCTTGGGCCTAGCGGGGCGTACGCAGTATTTT. Protein sequence: CASSLGLAGRTQYF.

This clonotype was recorded many times. The chain has TRBV5-1 and TRBJ2-1; TRBD2 matches 7 bases. This CDR3 spans 17 amino acids. The V and J ends lost 0 bases and 0 bases, in that order; junction bases with no gene match: 6. The germline CDR1 and CDR2 sequences are SGHRS and YFSETQ. DNA for the CDR3: TGCGCCAGCAGCTTGGCCCCTAGCGGCAGCTCCTACAATGAGCAGTTCTTC. This translates into CASSLAPSGSSYNEQFF.

This clonotype has a handful of counts. This chain links TRBV7-6 with TRBJ2-3; TRBD2 is a possible D gene (5 bases). V was clipped by 6 bases and J by 6 bases, with 10 bases between them. CDR3 size: 12 residues. From germline, CDR1 is SGHVS and CDR2 FNYEAQ. CDR3 in DNA: TGTGCCAGCAGTAACCGGGGTGATACGCAGTATTTT. Protein sequence: CASSNRGDTQYF. The full variable domain, completed using reference TRBV7-6 and TRBJ2-3, is GAGVSQSPRYKVTKRGQDVALRCDPISGHVSLYWYRQALGQGPEFLTYFNYEAQQDKSGLPNDRFSAERPEGSISTLTIQRTEQRDSAMYRCASSNRGDTQYFGPGTRLTVL.

This clonotype was seen more than once but under ten times. The rearrangement joins TRBV5-1 to TRBJ2-3; D perhaps matches TRBD1 (5 bases). The V gene's germline CDR1 is SGHRS and CDR2 YFSETQ. V was pared by 5 bases and J by 7 bases, with 17 bases between. The CDR3 loop spans 14 amino acids. The DNA of the CDR3 is TGCGCCAGCAGACCAGGGTTCGGAATCCATACGCAGTATTTT. It translates to CASRPGFGIHTQYF. The full variable domain, with the rest looked up from reference TRBV5-1 and TRBJ2-3, is KAGVTQTPRYLIKTRGQQVTLSCSPISGHRSVSWYQQTPGQGLQFLFEYFSETQRNKGNFPGRFSGRQFSNSRSEMNVSTLELGDSALYLCASRPGFGIHTQYFGPGTRLTVL.

This sequence joins TRBV5-5 and TRBJ1-2; D gene unclear. The CDR3 is 15 amino acids. Germline V gene data show CDR1 as SGHKS and CDR2 as YYEKEE (reference sequence). Deletions cut 2 bases from V and 0 bases from J, with 11 bases between. CDR3 protein: CASSFLNTANYGYTF. The CDR3, as DNA: TGTGCCAGCAGCTTCCTAAACACAGCTAACTATGGCTACACCTTC.

J is TRBJ1-5 and V is TRBV6-5; 7 nucleotides line up with TRBD1. Germline-derived CDR1 and CDR2 are MNHEY and SVGAGI. The CDR3 runs to 15 residues. The ends lost 6 bases at V and 3 bases at J; junction bases unmatched: 8. The CDR3 coding sequence is TGTGCCAGCAGGGTAGACAGGGATCTCAATCAGCCCCAGCATTTT. Translated: CASRVDRDLNQPQHF.

The chain has TRBV6-4 and TRBJ2-3, with 9 bases matching TRBD2. This CDR3 region has 16 residues. The V and J ends lost 4 bases and 2 bases, in that order; junction bases with no gene match: 7. CDR1 and CDR2 (germline): MRHNA, SNTAGT. The CDR3 spells CASSATGGGATDTQYF. The CDR3 DNA sequence: TGTGCCAGCAGTGCGACCGGCGGGGGGGCCACAGATACGCAGTATTTT.

This sequence joins TRBV5-1 and TRBJ2-1; D might be TRBD2 (6 bases). The CDR3 loop spans 11 amino acids. V shed 4 bases and J shed 9 bases, with 8 bases lying between them. From germline, CDR1 is SGHRS and CDR2 YFSETQ. CDR3 bases: TGCGCCAGCAGCACGGAGGGTGAGCAGTTCTTC. The encoded protein is CASSTEGEQFF.

This clonotype was observed many times. V gene TRBV5-1 combines with J gene TRBJ2-3; 7 bases agree with TRBD1. CDR3 length: 17 residues. Germline values: CDR1 SGHRS, CDR2 YFSETQ. J lost 2 bases, V lost 3 bases, and 12 bases had no gene match. CDR3: CASSSWARQGPTDTQYF. The DNA of the CDR3 is TGCGCCAGCAGCTCGTGGGCCCGACAGGGACCCACAGATACGCAGTATTTT.

J is TRBJ1-3 and V is TRBV30, with 7 bases identical to TRBD1. This CDR3 is built from 13 residues. V trimming: 5 bases; J trimming: 2 bases; junction bases outside the gene matches: 3. Per germline, CDR1 GTSNPN and CDR2 SVGIG (reference sequence). The CDR3 here is CAWRTGAGNTIYF. DNA of the CDR3: TGTGCCTGGCGAACAGGGGCTGGAAACACCATATATTTT.

This chain connects TRBV18 to TRBJ1-3, with 7 bases that match TRBD1. CDR1 is KGHSH and CDR2 is LQKENI in the germline V gene. CDR3 size: 15 residues. Losses at the gene ends were 6 bases for V and 4 bases for J; bases not matched to a gene: 9. CDR3 sequence (DNA): TGTGCCAGCTCCGCAGGGGGGGCGCCCGGAAACACCATATATTTT. Its protein is CASSAGGAPGNTIYF.